The TCR beta chain under discussion was sequenced for a study of human T cells and chemical hapten exposure. The wider study: Women made up most patients, who had alopecia areata, totalis or universalis.

Time point indicated: patch test 1, 2 weeks after DPC sensitization. Specified treatment: therapeutic diphenylcyclopropenone sensitization with weekly scalp DPC. Researchers extracted total RNA from unfractionated whole blood. This clonotype has ten or more counts. This CDR3 is 15 amino acids long. V lost 5 bases and J lost 4; bases outside the gene matches: 7. Germline V lookup: CDR1 SGHTA, CDR2 FQGNSA. A single record per CDR3 protein comes from TCRdb applying MiXCR to the RACE reads. The sample has some 380,000 distinct CDR3 sequences; about 4.4% are singletons. This material consisted of whole blood, taken in connection with sensitization to the hapten diphenylcyclopropenone (DPC). The rearrangement joins TRBV7-2 to TRBJ1-4; 7 positions match TRBD1. This receptor was obtained from a woman aged 50 to 65 with alopecia areata. Some clones in this sample may be carry-over from other donors' samples. The CDR3 sequence: CASSPTGTVNEKLFF. CDR3 DNA: TGTGCCAGCAGCCCAACCGGGACAGTTAATGAAAAACTGTTTTTT.